This TCR beta chain was documented in a study of PD-1 blockade in classical Hodgkin lymphoma. Study-wide context: Administration of nivolumab to patients was at 3 mg/kg intravenously every 2 weeks. The study's findings and limits: Complete responders' diversity at baseline resembled that of newly diagnosed patients.

Clones were read by immunoSEQ multiplex PCR, and TCRdb kept only the in-frame ones, dropping some. The sample contains more than 140,000 clones, around 73% of which appear only once. Remarks on this clone: Its antigen remains unknown.

All the patients suffered relapse after autologous stem cell transplantation, and brentuximab vedotin exposure differed. This CDR3 contains 16 residues. CDR1 SGHRS and CDR2 YFSETQ come from the germline V gene. V gave up 1 base and J gave up 15 bases, with 23 bases separating them. The gene calls are TRBV5-1 and TRBJ2-6; D is unclear. The sample here was peripheral blood mononuclear cells (PBMCs), taken before the second cycle of nivolumab. This TCR was recovered from a human donor with classical Hodgkin lymphoma. CDR3 sequence reads: CASSLYLEPPVSGLTF. DNA of the CDR3: TGCGCCAGCAGCTTGTACCTAGAACCCCCTGTGTCCGGCCTGACTTTC.